There are a few counts of the clone carrying this TCR beta chain. Its target is not known. This specimen comes from a study of beta chain features in type 1 diabetes. A heparinised blood draw that averaged around 110 mL was obtained once from each donor. Germline-derived CDR1 and CDR2 are SGHNT and YYREEE (reference sequence). The trim removed 4 bases at V and 2 bases at J, leaving 9 bases unmatched. CDR3 length: 16 residues. Every bit of the isolated RNA underwent reverse transcription, so sequencing read expressed TCRB transcripts. Sequenced by immunoSEQ multiplex PCR; TCRdb stores in-frame clones only, minus some. The repertoire has about 700,000 clones, 13% of them found once; the top ten carry roughly 0.022%. Regarding the study as a whole: All four CD4+ subsets of Type 1 diabetes patients contained TCRB CDR3s that were moderately but significantly shorter.

The source of this sequence is a man aged 18 to 30 with type 1 diabetes. V gene TRBV5-4 combines with J gene TRBJ2-3, with 8 bases matching TRBD2. Material for sequencing was naive CD4+ T cells from blood. The CDR3 DNA is TGTGCCAGCAGCGGCCGGGCAGCGGGGGACACAGATACGCAGTATTTT. It codes for CASSGRAAGDTDTQYF. The variable domain in full, completed from reference TRBV5-4 and TRBJ2-3, reads ETGVTQSPTHLIKTRGQQVTLRCSSQSGHNTVSWYQQALGQGPQFIFQYYREEENGRGNFPPRFSGLQFPNYSSELNVNALELDDSALYLCASSGRAAGDTDTQYFGPGTRLTVL.